The 31 T cell receptor beta chains in this list originate from one sample, sequenced in a study of T-cell reconstitution after alpha-beta-depleted transplantation in children. Preparing the TCRbeta library involved the use of unique molecular identifiers. TCRdb re-analysed the PCR reads in MiXCR, keeping a single row per CDR3 protein. The sample shows around 700,000 distinct CDR3 sequences, roughly 14% of them seen only once. This specimen consisted of PBMCs, obtained before TCRalphabeta/CD19-depleted stem cell transplant. These receptors came from a girl aged 2 to 10 with congenital amegakaryocytic thrombocytopenia, due to receive a stem cell transplant.

The V call is TRBV7-9, the J call TRBJ2-7, with no clear D. V lost 8 bases and J 0 bases, leaving 14 bases between the germline ends. This CDR3 has 14 residues. Germline V gene data show CDR1 as SEHNR and CDR2 as FQNEAQ (reference sequence). The CDR3 loop reads CASDSGQSSYEQYF. The DNA for the CDR3 is TGTGCCAGCGATTCTGGCCAAAGCTCCTACGAGCAGTACTTC.

This clonotype came up a few times. This chain joins TRBV20-1 and TRBJ2-1; TRBD2 is a possible D gene (5 bases). The germline V and J ends were trimmed by 0 bases and 7 bases, with 7 bases remaining between them. Germline V gene lookup returns CDR1 DFQATT and CDR2 SNEGSKA (reference sequence). The CDR3 sequence is 12 residues long. This CDR3 is CSARDSGNEQFF. The CDR3 bases are TGCAGTGCTAGAGATTCGGGAAATGAGCAGTTCTTC.

This clonotype came up a few times. The chain joins TRBV29-1 to TRBJ2-2, with D unclear. CDR3 length: 15 residues. Between the trimmed V and J ends, which lost 0 bases and 2 bases, there was a span of 10 bases. Per the germline V gene, CDR1 is SQVTM and CDR2 is ANQGSEA. The CDR3 spells CSVEDRTENTGELFF. As DNA, the CDR3 is TGCAGCGTTGAAGATCGGACGGAAAACACCGGGGAGCTGTTTTTT.

This clonotype was seen a handful of times. The V call is TRBV5-1, the J call TRBJ2-5; D perhaps matches TRBD1 (5 bases). The CDR3 covers 15 residues. Per germline, CDR1 SGHRS and CDR2 YFSETQ. V lost 2 bases and J lost 4, with 15 bases in between. CDR3 region: CASSFGQGFGETQYF. CDR3 DNA sequence: TGCGCCAGCAGCTTTGGGCAGGGTTTTGGAGAGACCCAGTACTTC. The whole variable domain, filled in from reference TRBV5-1 and TRBJ2-5, reads KAGVTQTPRYLIKTRGQQVTLSCSPISGHRSVSWYQQTPGQGLQFLFEYFSETQRNKGNFPGRFSGRQFSNSRSEMNVSTLELGDSALYLCASSFGQGFGETQYFGPGTRLLVL.

Comments on this clonotype: A much larger clonotype is one base distant, so this may be a read error. This sequence joins TRBV12-3 or TRBV12-4 and TRBJ1-5; perhaps TRBD1 as D (5 bases). The CDR3 contains 12 residues. V was trimmed by 6 bases and J by 9 bases, leaving 12 bases between them. CDR3 sequence (DNA): TGTGCCAGCAGGCCAGGGATTCGGCCCCAGCATTTT. This gives the protein CASRPGIRPQHF.

This clonotype was counted a few times. V usage is TRBV5-1 and J usage is TRBJ2-1; 10 nucleotides match TRBD1. This CDR3 region has 15 residues. Germline CDR1 and CDR2: SGHRS and YFSETQ. The J segment lost 8 bases and the V segment lost 3 bases, leaving 8 bases of the junction unmatched. The CDR3 spells CASSSTGTGAHEQFF. CDR3 DNA sequence: TGCGCCAGCAGCTCGACCGGGACAGGGGCCCATGAGCAGTTCTTC.

The table lists this clonotype with many counts. The chain carries TRBV7-8 and TRBJ2-3; unclear D gene. The CDR3 runs 19 residues. Trimming took off 1 base at V and 2 bases at J, with 22 bases between the two ends. Looked up from germline, CDR1 is SGHVS and CDR2 is FQNEAQ. The CDR3, as DNA: TGTGCCAGCAGCTTAGTTGTTTCCCAGAATCTTTTACTCACAGATACGCAGTATTTT. It translates to CASSLVVSQNLLLTDTQYF.

J is TRBJ1-2 and V is TRBV16; D perhaps matches TRBD1 (6 bases). The CDR3 has 17 amino acids. Germline CDR1 KGHSY, CDR2 FQNENV. V shed 3 bases and J shed 0 bases, with 17 bases lying between them. The CDR3 is CASSHEIPGTPNYGYTF. The CDR3, as DNA: TGTGCCAGCAGCCACGAAATACCCGGGACACCTAACTATGGCTACACCTTC.

The V and J genes are TRBV29-1 and TRBJ2-1; D is uncertain. The CDR3 has 13 residues. The V gene's germline CDR1 is SQVTM and CDR2 ANQGSEA. Trimming pared 4 bases from V and 6 bases from J, leaving 13 bases between. In DNA, the CDR3 is TGCAGCGTTGTGTCCGGGCTTACCAATGAGCAGTTCTTC. This translates into CSVVSGLTNEQFF.

The chain is built from TRBV12-3 or TRBV12-4 and TRBJ2-1; 12 bases match TRBD2. The CDR3 length is 19 residues. Trimming removed 8 bases from V and 4 bases from J; junction bases left unmatched: 18. CDR3 sequence reads: CASCRGASGRASLYNEQFF. CDR3 coding DNA: TGTGCCAGCTGCCGGGGTGCTAGCGGGAGGGCCTCTTTATACAATGAGCAGTTCTTC.

This clonotype was counted many times. This chain uses TRBV20-1 with TRBJ2-3; 7 bases fit TRBD2. The junction had 14 bases not matched to a gene; V was cut back by 6 bases and J by 5 bases. The CDR3 consists of 15 residues. Germline V gives CDR1 DFQATT, CDR2 SNEGSKA (reference sequence). In DNA, the CDR3 is TGCAGTGCGGAAGGGACCTTGGGAGGGATAGATACGCAGTATTTT. Residues: CSAEGTLGGIDTQYF.

This clonotype was counted between two and nine times. V usage is TRBV6-1 and J usage is TRBJ1-3; D may be TRBD1 (6 bases). Germline values: CDR1 MNHNS, CDR2 SASEGT. The CDR3 has 15 amino acids. V was cut by 5 bases and J by 6 bases, with 17 bases left in between. The CDR3 DNA is TGTGCCAGCAGTCGGACCGGGACAATAGCAAACACCATATATTTT. Amino acid sequence: CASSRTGTIANTIYF.

The genes are TRBV7-8 and TRBJ2-3; no firm D call. The V end lost 2 bases, the J end lost 2 bases, and 14 bases lay between the germline ends. Germline-derived CDR1 and CDR2 are SGHVS and FQNEAQ. CDR3 length: 16 amino acids. The CDR3 sequence: CASSLRILGITDTQYF. For the CDR3, the DNA is TGTGCCAGCAGCTTACGCATCCTAGGGATCACAGATACGCAGTATTTT. Based on the CDR3 plus reference TRBV7-8 and TRBJ2-3, the full variable domain is GAGVSQSPRYKVAKRGQDVALRCDPISGHVSLFWYQQALGQGPEFLTYFQNEAQLDKSGLPSDRFFAERPEGSVSTLKIQRTQQEDSAVYLCASSLRILGITDTQYFGPGTRLTVL.

This rearrangement joins TRBV25-1 to TRBJ2-5; 8 bases match TRBD1. This CDR3 comprises 15 residues. V was clipped by 0 bases and J by 5 bases; unmatched bases: 5. CDR1 is MGHDK and CDR2 is SYGVNS in the germline V gene. Here the CDR3 reads CASSEYRGLSETQYF. CDR3 sequence (DNA): TGTGCCAGCAGTGAATACAGGGGGCTTTCGGAGACCCAGTACTTC. The full variable domain, with the rest looked up from reference TRBV25-1 and TRBJ2-5, is EADIYQTPRYLVIGTGKKITLECSQTMGHDKMYWYQQDPGMELHLIHYSYGVNSTEKGDLSSESTVSRIRTEHFPLTLESARPSHTSQYLCASSEYRGLSETQYFGPGTRLLVL.

This clonotype has at least ten counts. The chain employs TRBV15 and TRBJ2-5; D possibly corresponds to TRBD1 (5 bases). CDR1 and CDR2 from the germline V gene are LNHNV and YYDKDF (reference sequence). This CDR3 has 15 amino acids. The ends were cut back, 5 bases at V and 2 bases at J, with 15 bases in the middle. CDR3 sequence (DNA): TGTGCCACCAGCGGATGGGGCCCAACACAAGAGACCCAGTACTTC. Translated, it gives CATSGWGPTQETQYF. The variable domain in full, completed from reference TRBV15 and TRBJ2-5, reads DAMVIQNPRYQVTQFGKPVTLSCSQTLNHNVMYWYQQKSSQAPKLLFHYYDKDFNNEADTPDNFQSRRPNTSFCFLDIRSPGLGDTAMYLCATSGWGPTQETQYFGPGTRLLVL.

This clonotype was observed many times. The J gene is TRBJ2-7, the V gene TRBV29-1, with D possibly TRBD1 on 6 matching bases. Germline-derived CDR1 and CDR2 are SQVTM and ANQGSEA. The CDR3 consists of 13 residues. Trimming took off 4 bases at V and 2 bases at J, with 12 bases between the two ends. The CDR3, as DNA: TGCAGCGTTGTTCTTCAGGGGCCCTACGAGCAGTACTTC. The encoded protein is CSVVLQGPYEQYF.

This clonotype occurred many times. This chain uses TRBV15 with TRBJ1-1, with D unresolved. CDR1 is LNHNV and CDR2 is YYDKDF in the germline V gene (reference sequence). The CDR3 runs to 15 residues. Trimming stripped 0 bases from V and 1 base from J, with 9 bases between. The CDR3 DNA reads TGTGCCACCAGCAGAGATCTAGCTGGGAACACTGAAGCTTTCTTT. It translates to CATSRDLAGNTEAFF.

Turning to this clonotype: One end of the junction fails to match germline, which may point to a read error. The CDR3 loop is CASSADGPGVNTGELCF. CDR3 DNA: TGCGCCAGCAGCGCGGACGGGCCGGGGGTGAACACCGGGGAGCTGTGTTTT. The rearrangement joins TRBV5-1 to TRBJ2-2; possible D gene TRBD2, 6 bases. Germline CDR1 SGHRS, CDR2 YFSETQ. CDR3 size: 17 residues.

This clonotype has a handful of counts. The chain has TRBV20-1 and TRBJ2-1; 7 nucleotides line up with TRBD2. The length of the CDR3 is 15 residues. Germline CDR1 reads DFQATT; CDR2 reads SNEGSKA (reference sequence). V was pared by 3 bases and J by 4 bases, with 9 bases of the junction left unmatched. The CDR3 sequence: CSASVGLADYNEQFF. The CDR3 DNA reads TGCAGTGCTAGTGTTGGCCTAGCGGATTACAATGAGCAGTTCTTC.

This clonotype turned up a few times. The rearrangement uses TRBV20-1 and TRBJ2-3, with 7 bases matching TRBD2. The germline V gene has CDR1 DFQATT and CDR2 SNEGSKA (reference sequence). CDR3 size: 12 residues. V lost 6 bases, J lost 6 bases, and 6 bases stayed unmatched. The CDR3 DNA sequence: TGCAGTGCCCAACTAGCGTTGGATACGCAGTATTTT. Amino acids: CSAQLALDTQYF.

Only a few counts were recorded for this clonotype. The CDR3: CASSFGTSNYGYTF. The CDR3, as DNA: TGTGCCAGCAGCTTCGGGACGTCAAACTATGGCTACACCTTC. The chain employs TRBV12-3 or TRBV12-4 and TRBJ1-2; maybe TRBD1 (5 bases). The CDR3 has 14 residues. Trimming left V 6 bases short and J 2 bases short, with 13 bases between.

This clonotype was counted at least ten times. The rearrangement joins TRBV12-3 or TRBV12-4 to TRBJ2-3; 9 nucleotides line up with TRBD2. V lost 6 bases to trimming and J lost 6 bases; unmatched junction nucleotides: 7. This CDR3 is 14 amino acids long. CDR3: CASSTRLAVDTQYF. The CDR3 DNA sequence: TGTGCCAGCAGCACCCGACTAGCGGTGGATACGCAGTATTTT.

As to this clonotype: A much larger clone differs from this one at a single base, so this may be a read error. This chain joins TRBV7-6 and TRBJ1-1; perhaps TRBD1 as D (5 bases). V dropped 7 bases and J dropped 3 bases, with 21 bases sitting between them. CDR1 is SGHVS, CDR2 FNYEAQ, per germline. This CDR3 contains 16 residues. CDR3: CASNNRNYGGDTEAFF. The CDR3 DNA is TGTGCCAGCAACAACAGGAACTACGGGGGGGACACTGAAGCTTTCTTT. Looking up the rest from reference TRBV7-6 and TRBJ1-1 gives the full variable domain: GAGVSQSPRYKVTKRGQDVALRCDPISGHVSLYWYRQALGQGPEFLTYFNYEAQQDKSGLPNDRFSAERPEGSISTLTIQRTEQRDSAMYRCASNNRNYGGDTEAFFGQGTRLTVV.

For this clonotype: A clone one base away is much larger, so this may be a read error. The CDR3: CASSLELGYGDTF. CDR3 nucleotide sequence: TGTGCCAGCAGCTTAGAACTGGGCTATGGCGACACCTTC. The chain joins TRBV7-6 to TRBJ1-2; no clear D gene. CDR1 is SGHVS, CDR2 FNYEAQ, per germline. The CDR3 extends over 13 amino acids.

The chain is built from TRBV10-3 and TRBJ2-3; 7 bases fit TRBD2. CDR1 is ENHRY, CDR2 SYGVKD, per germline. This CDR3 region has 15 residues. Trimming at V came to 4 bases and at J to 2 bases, leaving 6 bases not matched to a gene. The CDR3 sequence: CAISVRLADTDTQYF. CDR3 sequence (DNA): TGTGCCATCAGTGTTCGGCTAGCGGACACAGATACGCAGTATTTT.

This clonotype has only a few counts. This rearrangement joins TRBV12-3 or TRBV12-4 to TRBJ2-2, with D possibly being TRBD1 (5 bases). There are 15 residues in the CDR3. V dropped 5 bases and J dropped 6 bases, with 16 bases sitting between them. This chain's CDR3 is CASSAQAGPAGELFF. CDR3 nucleotide sequence: TGTGCCAGCAGTGCACAGGCCGGCCCGGCCGGGGAGCTGTTTTTT.

In its sample, this clonotype was seen many times. The chain uses TRBV7-6 and TRBJ1-6; D gene ambiguous. The V end lost 5 bases, the J end lost 6 bases, and 5 bases lay between the germline ends. CDR3 size: 12 residues. Germline CDR1 reads SGHVS; CDR2 reads FNYEAQ. The DNA for the CDR3 is TGTGCCAGCAGCACTTTTAATTCACCCCTCCACTTT. Its protein product is CASSTFNSPLHF.

A remark on this clonotype: It may be a read error: a sequence one base away is much more abundant. V and J are TRBV20-1 and TRBJ1-1, with unresolved D. The CDR3 has 15 residues. V was shortened by 5 bases and J by 6 bases, with 22 bases between the two germline ends. Germline V lookup: CDR1 DFQATT, CDR2 SNEGSKA (reference sequence). The CDR3 DNA reads as TGCAGTGCTTGGGTTAGATTTCTGGCTGTCGCTGAAGCTTTCTTT. This codes for CSAWVRFLAVAEAFF.

The CDR3 region is CSASLGRGNNEKLFF. Here the CDR3 DNA reads TGCAGTGCTAGCCTCGGACGAGGGAATAATGAAAAACTGTTTTTT. The rearrangement joins TRBV20-1 to TRBJ1-4; D is ambiguous. The ends were cut back, 3 bases at V and 4 bases at J, with 15 bases in the middle. Per the germline V gene, CDR1 is DFQATT and CDR2 is SNEGSKA (reference sequence). The CDR3 has 15 amino acids.

The sample holds many counts of this clonotype. The CDR3 DNA reads as TGCGCCAGCAGCCAAGAGGGAGGGGGCGCAGGTCCGAACACTGAAGCTTTCTTT. Amino acids: CASSQEGGGAGPNTEAFF. The chain employs TRBV4-1 and TRBJ1-1; 7 nucleotides agree with TRBD1. V was clipped by 0 bases and J by 1 base; unmatched bases: 11. The CDR3 length is 18 residues. Germline CDR1 MGHRA, CDR2 YSYEKL.

This clonotype was counted at least ten times. V is TRBV5-1 and J is TRBJ1-1; 8 bases map to TRBD1. After removal of 2 bases from V and 2 bases from J, the junction contained 8 bases not matched to a gene. This CDR3 comprises 16 residues. In germline, CDR1 is SGHRS, CDR2 YFSETQ. The CDR3 is CASSFWMTGVNTEAFF. The CDR3 bases are TGCGCCAGCAGCTTTTGGATGACAGGGGTTAACACTGAAGCTTTCTTT.